This TCR beta chain appears in the sequencing data of a study of CD8+ T cells in alopecia areata. About the study: Treatment with tofacitinib (6 to 18 months) was followed by 6 months off drug.

In each case, RNA was isolated and then reverse transcribed into cDNA as the sequencing template. This table comes from immunoSEQ multiplex PCR, and its TCRdb copy is limited to in-frame clones, with some not included. The table has approximately 160,000 clones, around 60% seen once. The treatment: oral pan-JAK inhibitor, 5-10 mg twice daily. This clone showed up just a few times. As yet, its antigen is unknown. Germline assignment: CDR1 ENHRY and CDR2 SYGVKD. This CDR3 contains 15 residues. V shed 4 bases and J 0 bases; nucleotides not matched to a gene: 5. Study-level results: Among the 100 top clones, expanded CD8+ clones, like scalp clonality, were significantly decreased by tofacitinib. In blood and scalp, many expanded lesional clones persisted during tofacitinib.

Source: CD4+ T cells sorted from blood, taken at week 24, from a patient treated with tofacitinib. This receptor was obtained from a human donor with alopecia areata. This chain joins TRBV10-3 and TRBJ2-7; 8 bases agree with TRBD2. The CDR3: CAISGGAGDSYEQYF. In DNA form, the CDR3 reads TGTGCCATCAGTGGGGGAGCGGGGGACTCCTACGAGCAGTACTTC.